The clone carrying this T cell receptor beta chain was counted between two and nine times. Its matching antigen is unknown. This entry is derived from a study of cytomegalovirus exposure and HLA in healthy donors. Whole-study findings and limits: There were some public TCRs occurring in many donors, but most TCR sequences were rare.

The method was immunoSEQ multiplex PCR; TCRdb's version includes in-frame clones alone and lacks a portion of them. The data hold over 200,000 clones, with less than 95% observed a single time. The CDR3 totals 15 residues. With V trimmed by 6 bases and J by 2 bases, 8 bases remained unmatched. CDR1 and CDR2 (germline): MNHNY, SVGAGI (reference sequence). The sequence was collected from a woman in her 30s in good health and CMV-seronegative. Sequenced input: PBMCs. The V and J genes are TRBV6-6 and TRBJ2-7; TRBD2 aligns across 9 bases. The CDR3 loop is CASSKSGRTTYEQYF. CDR3 bases: TGTGCCAGCAGCAAAAGCGGGAGGACTACCTACGAGCAGTACTTC.